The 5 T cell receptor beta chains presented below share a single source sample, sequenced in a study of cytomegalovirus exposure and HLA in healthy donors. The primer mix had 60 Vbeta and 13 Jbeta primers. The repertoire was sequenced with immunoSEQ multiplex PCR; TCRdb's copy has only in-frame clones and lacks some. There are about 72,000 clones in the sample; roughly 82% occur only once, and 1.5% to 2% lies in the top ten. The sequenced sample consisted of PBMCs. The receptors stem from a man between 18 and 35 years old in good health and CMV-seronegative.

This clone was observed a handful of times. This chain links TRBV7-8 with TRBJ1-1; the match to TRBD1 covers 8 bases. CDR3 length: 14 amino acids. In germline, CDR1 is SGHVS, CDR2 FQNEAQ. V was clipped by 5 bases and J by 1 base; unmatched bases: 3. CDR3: CASSQTGENTEAFF. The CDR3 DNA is TGTGCCAGCAGCCAGACAGGGGAGAACACTGAAGCTTTCTTT.

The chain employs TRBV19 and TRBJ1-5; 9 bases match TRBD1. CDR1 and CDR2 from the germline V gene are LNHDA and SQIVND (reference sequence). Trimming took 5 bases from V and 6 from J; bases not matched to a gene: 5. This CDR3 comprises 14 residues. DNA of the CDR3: TGTGCCAGTAGTGCCACAGGGGGCTCTCAGCCCCAGCATTTT. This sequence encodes CASSATGGSQPQHF. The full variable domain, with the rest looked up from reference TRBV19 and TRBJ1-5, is DGGITQSPKYLFRKEGQNVTLSCEQNLNHDAMYWYRQDPGQGLRLIYYSQIVNDFQKGDIAEGYSVSREKKESFPLTVTSAQKNPTAFYLCASSATGGSQPQHFGDGTRLSIL.

The CDR3 loop is CASSLYQNNEQFF. CDR3 nucleotides: TGTGCCAGCAGTTTATACCAGAACAATGAGCAGTTCTTC. The chain carries TRBV27 and TRBJ2-1; D remains ambiguous. Germline V CDR1 and CDR2: MNHEY, SMNVEV (reference sequence). V lost 1 base, J lost 5 bases, and 6 bases lay in between. This CDR3 contains 13 residues.

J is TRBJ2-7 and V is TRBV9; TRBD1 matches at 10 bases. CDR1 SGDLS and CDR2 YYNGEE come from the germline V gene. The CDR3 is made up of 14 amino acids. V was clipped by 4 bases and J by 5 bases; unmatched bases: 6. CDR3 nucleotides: TGTGCCAGCAGCAGGGACAGGGGAGGCCACGAGCAGTACTTC. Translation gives CASSRDRGGHEQYF.

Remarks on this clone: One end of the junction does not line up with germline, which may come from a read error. CDR3 nucleotide sequence: TGTGTCAGCAGTGAAGCGCGGACAGGGACGAACACCGGGGAGCTGTTTTTT. Translating gives CVSSEARTGTNTGELFF. J is TRBJ2-2 and V is TRBV2, with 8 positions matching TRBD1. This CDR3 spans 17 amino acids. Germline V gene data show CDR1 as SNHLY and CDR2 as FYNNEI. The whole variable domain, filled in from reference TRBV2 and TRBJ2-2, reads EPEVTQTPSHQVTQMGQEVILRCVPISNHLYFYWYRQILGQKVEFLVSFYNNEISEKSEIFDDQFSVERPDGSNFTLKIRSTKLEDSAMYFCVSSEARTGTNTGELFFGEGSRLTVL.